The source of this TCR beta chain is a study of response to subunit inactivated influenza vaccine (dated by TCRdb to the late 2010s). Study-level background: To follow how T cells responded to a trivalent subunit inactivated influenza vaccine, the researchers relied on deep quantitative profiling of the T cell receptor repertoire. What the study reported, not specific to this receptor: According to the authors, only a limited number of new T cells may be recruited by each seasonal influenza vaccination.

Libraries were made using RT-PCR. The run used an Illumina HiSeq 2500. In TCRdb, the public reads were trimmed at Q25 with fastp and aligned with MiXCR, with productive beta chains retained. Every distinct CDR3 protein forms one entry, paired with its most common genes and DNA. The sample includes more than 550,000 distinct CDR3 sequences, with 10% to 15% observed a single time. The top ten clonotypes cover roughly a tenth of the sample. Notes on this clonotype: Which antigen it targets is not known. Base qualities were left out, and no much larger clone turns up one base away.

This TCR derives from a man aged 45-60 years who received an inactivated influenza vaccine. Donor details come from another sample of the same person, matched by shared clones. Sequenced material: PBMCs from blood, taken on the day of vaccination.

The CDR3 loop reads CASSSGVNQETQYF. The DNA sequence is as follows: TGTGCCAGCAGCTCCGGGGTTAACCAAGAGACCCAGTACTTC. Recombination joined TRBV13 with TRBJ2-5; TRBD2 is possibly the D segment (5 matching bases). For CDR1 and CDR2, the germline V gene (reference sequence) lists PRHDT and FYEKMQ. V and J lose 4 bases and 0 bases, and a span of 9 bases separates them. CDR3 length: 14 amino acids, cysteine to phenylalanine. Only the CDR3 DNA stays, 42 bases, in frame from base 1.